The text below deals with one T cell receptor beta chain. The antigen remains unidentified. These data belong to a study of shared clonotypes between healthy human individuals. Study-wide results and caveats: Clonotype sharing among donors, it was expected, would be affected by sequencing depth. Rarefaction curves obtained for sorted subsets showed sequencing incomplete despite large depth.

Germline loops: CDR1 SGHAT, CDR2 FQNNGV. This CDR3 comprises 12 residues. Trimming removed 3 bases from V and 9 bases from J, with 9 bases in between. Each PCR replicate from the sorted subsets contained 150 to 250 ng DNA, which is about 30,000 T cell genomes. This table comes from immunoSEQ multiplex PCR, and its TCRdb copy is limited to in-frame clones, with some not included. The sample shows hundreds of thousands of clones, almost 97% of them seen only once. Sample: naive CD4+ T cells sorted from blood. The subset was: CD45RA+ positively selected. This receptor was obtained from a woman under 40 in good health. V and J are TRBV11-2 and TRBJ2-1; D is ambiguous. Written as DNA, the CDR3 is TGTGCCAGCAGCTTGTTCCACAGTGAGCAGTTCTTC. Its translation is CASSLFHSEQFF.